The 15 T cell receptor beta chains reported below all come from one sample, sequenced in a study of blood T cell repertoires in COVID-19. Profiling relied on immunoSEQ multiplex PCR, and the TCRdb table lists in-frame clones only, not all of them. The data show 150,000 to 200,000 clones, 90% seen once. Input material: peripheral blood. The receptors shown here come from a man aged 45-60 years with acute or convalescent COVID-19.

V is TRBV29-1 and J is TRBJ1-3; 7 bases match TRBD1. CDR3 length equals 17 residues. V was clipped by 6 bases and J by 1 base; unmatched bases: 15. Germline CDR1 reads SQVTM; CDR2 reads ANQGSEA. The CDR3 sequence: CSVASGQWQSSGNTIYF. The CDR3 nucleotides are TGCAGCGTCGCATCGGGACAGTGGCAATCTTCTGGAAACACCATATATTTT.

The chain links TRBV5-1 to TRBJ1-1, with 8 nucleotides matching TRBD1. CDR3 size: 14 residues. Unmatched junction bases numbered 5, after V lost 2 bases and J lost 5 bases. CDR1 is SGHRS and CDR2 is YFSETQ in the germline V gene. For the CDR3, the DNA is TGCGCCAGCAGCTTAACAGGGGGAAGGACTGAAGCTTTCTTT. It translates to CASSLTGGRTEAFF.

The gene calls are TRBV7-9 and TRBJ1-2, with D possibly TRBD1 on 6 matching bases. The CDR3 is 13 residues long. Germline CDR1 reads SEHNR; CDR2 reads FQNEAQ (reference sequence). The V gene lost 0 bases and the J gene lost 5 bases, with 7 bases spanning the gap. As DNA, the CDR3 is TGTGCCAGCAGCTTAGCCACAGGGTATGGCTACACCTTC. It specifies CASSLATGYGYTF.

CDR3 amino acids: CASSFGTYQETQYF. The CDR3 DNA sequence: TGCGCCAGCAGCTTTGGGACATACCAAGAGACCCAGTACTTC. This chain connects TRBV5-1 to TRBJ2-5; a possible D gene is TRBD1 (6 bases). Germline V lookup: CDR1 SGHRS, CDR2 YFSETQ. V shed 2 bases and J shed 0 bases, with 8 bases lying between them. The CDR3 is 14 residues long.

V usage is TRBV10-1 and J usage is TRBJ1-2; D may be TRBD1 (5 bases). Trimming pared 5 bases from V and 8 bases from J, leaving 18 bases between. The CDR3 extends over 14 amino acids. The V gene's germline CDR1 is WNHNN and CDR2 SYGVQD (reference sequence). The CDR3 bases are TGCGCCAGCAGTTCGACAGTTACTATGCCGGGCTACACCTTC. Its protein is CASSSTVTMPGYTF.

This clone was found a few times. The genes are TRBV7-2 and TRBJ1-1, with 9 bases identical to TRBD1. This CDR3 is 15 amino acids long. Germline trimming cut 4 bases from V and 1 base from J; bases unmatched to any gene: 4. The germline V gene has CDR1 SGHTA and CDR2 FQGNSA. This CDR3 reads CASSYSDRGNTEAFF. CDR3 DNA: TGTGCCAGCAGCTACTCGGACAGGGGGAACACTGAAGCTTTCTTT.

The rearrangement joins TRBV28 to TRBJ1-2; TRBD1 matches at 8 bases. The CDR3 loop spans 12 amino acids. J gave up 5 bases and V 7 bases, and 3 bases lay outside the gene matches. Germline values: CDR1 MDHEN, CDR2 SYDVKM. The CDR3 DNA reads as TGTGCCAGCACTGACAGGGGTTATGGCTACACCTTC. Amino acids: CASTDRGYGYTF.

The chain joins TRBV6-1 to TRBJ1-3, with D unclear. CDR1 and CDR2 (germline): MNHNS, SASEGT. This CDR3 is 13 amino acids long. Trimming cost V 0 bases and J 4 bases, with 4 bases left between them. CDR3 in amino acids: CASSEAIGNTIYF. The CDR3 DNA sequence: TGTGCCAGCAGTGAAGCCATCGGAAACACCATATATTTT.

This chain links TRBV12-3 or TRBV12-4 with TRBJ2-3; maybe TRBD2 (6 bases). The CDR3 is 13 residues long. Trimming cost V 6 bases and J 3 bases, with 10 bases left between them. CDR3 sequence reads: CASRGRWTDTQYF. CDR3 sequence (DNA): TGTGCCAGCAGGGGGAGGTGGACAGATACGCAGTATTTT.

The J gene is TRBJ2-7, the V gene TRBV3-1 (or the pseudogene TRBV3-2); perhaps TRBD2 as D (7 bases). This CDR3 comprises 17 residues. V dropped 3 bases and J dropped 1 base, with 19 bases sitting between them. Germline CDR1 and CDR2: LGHDT and YNNKEL (reference sequence). The chain's CDR3 is CASSHLQGTIGSYEQYF. In DNA form, the CDR3 reads TGTGCCAGCAGCCACCTTCAGGGGACTATAGGGTCCTACGAGCAGTACTTC.

The sample holds one count of this clone. J is TRBJ2-3 and V is TRBV18; D not resolved. The V and J ends lost 5 bases and 10 bases respectively, with 13 bases between them. This CDR3 region has 12 residues. Germline CDR1 reads KGHSH; CDR2 reads LQKENI. The CDR3 coding sequence is TGTGCCAGCTCAAGCCCGCCGTCGGCGCAGTATTTT. This translates into CASSSPPSAQYF.

This rearrangement joins TRBV18 to TRBJ1-3; TRBD1 agrees at 7 bases. The CDR3 runs 18 residues. The germline V gene encodes CDR1 KGHSH and CDR2 LQKENI. Trimming took 1 base from V and 0 from J; bases not matched to a gene: 9. The CDR3 spells CASSPLSIGTASGNTIYF. As DNA, the CDR3 is TGTGCCAGCTCACCACTGAGTATCGGGACAGCCTCTGGAAACACCATATATTTT.

This sequence joins TRBV5-4 and TRBJ2-7; 7 bases agree with TRBD2. This CDR3 has 13 amino acids. With V trimmed by 3 bases and J by 5 bases, 5 bases remained unmatched. Per the germline V gene, CDR1 is SGHNT and CDR2 is YYREEE (reference sequence). Written as DNA, the CDR3 is TGTGCCAGCAGCTCCCGGGGGGAGCACGAGCAGTACGTC. Protein: CASSSRGEHEQYV.

This sequence joins TRBV24-1 and TRBJ2-2, with D possibly TRBD1 on 6 matching bases. Per the germline V gene, CDR1 is KGHDR and CDR2 is SFDVKD. The CDR3 loop spans 13 amino acids. Trimming pared 7 bases from V and 3 bases from J, leaving 8 bases between. The CDR3 DNA is TGTGCCACCAGAGAGGGGGACACCGGGGAGCTGTTTTTT. It encodes CATREGDTGELFF.

V usage is TRBV7-8 and J usage is TRBJ2-5; D is possibly TRBD1 (6 bases). This CDR3 comprises 15 residues. CDR1 is SGHVS and CDR2 is FQNEAQ in the germline V gene. Trimming took 5 bases from V and 7 from J, leaving 20 bases between them. The CDR3 DNA is TGTGCCAGCAGCGTAGAACAGGGCCGGTTTGGGACCCAGTACTTC. Residues: CASSVEQGRFGTQYF.